These 27 T cell receptor beta chains came from one sample sequenced in a study of metastatic and nonmetastatic thyroid tumors. No patient received treatment before thyroid surgery. TCRdb ran MiXCR on the PCR reads. This table has about 40,000 clones, about an eighth appearing once. Sequenced sample: blood. All receptors come from a female donor with papillary thyroid cancer or a benign thyroid nodule (not recorded which). Some clones in this sample may be carry-over from other donors' samples.

V and J are TRBV6-9 and TRBJ2-3; D is ambiguous. The germline V and J ends were trimmed by 3 bases and 1 base, with 8 bases remaining between them. Germline CDR1 and CDR2: MNHGY and SVAAGI. The CDR3 runs to 14 residues. CDR3 sequence: CASSYFQGTDTQYF. In DNA form, the CDR3 reads TGTGCCAGCAGTTACTTCCAGGGCACAGATACGCAGTATTTT.

The chain is built from TRBV10-2 and TRBJ2-4; D might be TRBD2 (6 bases). V dropped 5 bases and J dropped 8 bases, with 16 bases sitting between them. This CDR3 has 14 residues. Germline CDR1 and CDR2: WSHSY and SAAADI. Here the CDR3 reads CASSNGFWGDIQYF. The CDR3 DNA follows: TGCGCCAGCAGTAACGGCTTCTGGGGGGACATTCAGTACTTC.

Ten or more counts support this clone. The chain couples TRBV20-1 to TRBJ1-1; D remains unclear. Trimming pared 0 bases from V and 5 bases from J, leaving 13 bases between. CDR1 and CDR2 from the germline V gene are DFQATT and SNEGSKA (reference sequence). The CDR3 totals 14 residues. CDR3 DNA sequence: TGCAGTGCTAGAGATCCCCGGTACACGACTGAAGCTTTCTTT. Its translation: CSARDPRYTTEAFF.

This clone was observed many times. This chain links TRBV12-3 or TRBV12-4 with TRBJ2-3, with TRBD1 identical over 7 bases. The V and J ends lost 1 base and 2 bases, in that order; junction bases with no gene match: 3. The CDR3 has 15 residues. The CDR3 region has the DNA TGTGCCAGCAGTTTAGAGGGACAGAACACAGATACGCAGTATTTT. This gives the protein CASSLEGQNTDTQYF.

The sample holds many counts of this clone. This chain connects TRBV11-1 to TRBJ2-7; D gene unclear. The germline gives CDR1 SGHAT, CDR2 FQDESV (reference sequence). This CDR3 comprises 14 residues. Trimming took off 1 base at V and 5 bases at J, with 12 bases between the two ends. CDR3 DNA: TGTGCCAGCAGCTTAGACAGATCGTACGACGAGCAGTACTTC. It yields the protein CASSLDRSYDEQYF.

This clone was seen at least ten times. This chain links TRBV6-1 with TRBJ1-1; D might be TRBD1 (6 bases). Trimming stripped 5 bases from V and 4 bases from J, with 17 bases between. CDR1 and CDR2 from the germline V gene are MNHNS and SASEGT. This CDR3 contains 15 residues. CDR3 DNA: TGTGCCAGCAGTTTTTACAGGGAGGTGTCCACTGAAGCTTTCTTT. This sequence encodes CASSFYREVSTEAFF.

At least ten counts were recorded for this clone. The chain uses TRBV6-1 and TRBJ2-4, with D perhaps matching TRBD1 (5 bases). This CDR3 region has 16 residues. Germline CDR1 MNHNS, CDR2 SASEGT. V lost 6 bases, J lost 5 bases, and 20 bases lay in between. CDR3 in DNA: TGTGCCAGCAGCCACACAGGCACCGCTTCCCAAAACATTCAGTACTTC. As protein: CASSHTGTASQNIQYF.

A note on this clone: An end of the junction does not agree with germline; a read error may underlie this. As DNA, the CDR3 is TGTGCCACCATTGATTTCGTGGACCGTAACAATGAGCAGTTCTTC. Translation gives CATIDFVDRNNEQFF. The rearrangement joins TRBV24-1 to TRBJ2-1, with D uncertain. Germline lookup yields CDR1 KGHDR and CDR2 SFDVKD. The CDR3 consists of 15 residues.

This clone was detected ten times or more. The chain couples TRBV9 to TRBJ2-1; D is uncertain. Germline V lookup: CDR1 SGDLS, CDR2 YYNGEE. CDR3 length: 12 amino acids. With 0 bases removed from V and 7 bases from J, the gap between germline ends came to 5 bases. DNA of the CDR3: TGTGCCAGCAGCGTAGGCAAAAATGAGCAGTTCTTC. Amino acid sequence: CASSVGKNEQFF.

This clone occurred a few times. The chain carries TRBV6-1 and TRBJ2-1; TRBD2 matches 11 bases. This CDR3 comprises 14 residues. The V segment lost 4 bases and the J segment 7 bases; nucleotides outside the gene matches: 3. Germline V gene sequence: CDR1 MNHNS, CDR2 SASEGT. The DNA for the CDR3 is TGTGCCAGCAGTGGACTAGCGGGATGGAATGAGCAGTTCTTC. This translates into CASSGLAGWNEQFF.

In this sample, this clone turned up many times. This rearrangement joins TRBV20-1 to TRBJ2-1, with TRBD2 matching 9 bases. CDR3 length: 16 amino acids. Trimming cost V 0 bases and J 7 bases; bases outside gene matches: 10. CDR1 DFQATT and CDR2 SNEGSKA come from the germline V gene (reference sequence). DNA of the CDR3: TGCAGTGCTAGAGATCTGGGCGGGAGGGCCAGAAATGAGCAGTTCTTC. Amino acids: CSARDLGGRARNEQFF.

This clone came up many times. V gene TRBV7-9 combines with J gene TRBJ1-1; maybe TRBD1 (5 bases). V shed 1 base and J shed 5 bases, with 11 bases lying between them. Per germline, CDR1 SEHNR and CDR2 FQNEAQ (reference sequence). The CDR3 is 14 residues long. The CDR3 spells CASSLGGGSTEAFF. The CDR3 DNA follows: TGTGCCAGCAGCTTAGGGGGGGGGAGTACTGAAGCTTTCTTT.

This clone was recorded many times. DNA of the CDR3: TGTGCCAGCAGCTTCAGCGGGGGAAACAATGAGCAGTTCTTC. Its protein product is CASSFSGGNNEQFF. This sequence joins TRBV7-9 and TRBJ2-1; 8 positions agree with TRBD2. V was clipped by 3 bases and J by 5 bases; unmatched bases: 3. The CDR3 contains 14 residues. Looked up from germline, CDR1 is SEHNR and CDR2 is FQNEAQ (reference sequence).

The genes are TRBV11-2 and TRBJ1-2; D gene uncertain. Germline assignment: CDR1 SGHAT and CDR2 FQNNGV. V was trimmed by 0 bases and J by 8 bases, leaving 19 bases between them. The CDR3 covers 16 residues. CDR3 in amino acids: CASSLEARPTLYGYTF. DNA of the CDR3: TGTGCCAGCAGCTTAGAGGCCCGACCGACACTATACGGCTACACCTTC.

This clone was recorded at least ten times. The rearrangement uses TRBV5-5 and TRBJ1-2; D not resolved. The CDR3 runs 15 residues. Trimming took off 5 bases at V and 1 base at J, with 15 bases between the two ends. The germline gives CDR1 SGHKS, CDR2 YYEKEE (reference sequence). For the CDR3, the DNA is TGTGCCAGCAGACGGCCGGGAGCCTTTAACTATGGCTACACCTTC. Encoded protein: CASRRPGAFNYGYTF.

At least ten counts were recorded for this clone. CDR3 DNA: TGTGCCATCAGGGACAGCCTTAATTCACCCCTCCACTTT. This translates into CAIRDSLNSPLHF. J is TRBJ1-6 and V is TRBV10-3, with a weak D call TRBD1 (6 bases). This CDR3 spans 13 amino acids. With 6 bases removed from V and 6 bases from J, the gap between germline ends came to 9 bases. Germline CDR1 ENHRY, CDR2 SYGVKD.

This clone was found many times. The chain is built from TRBV12-3 or TRBV12-4 and TRBJ2-3; D is ambiguous. V lost 5 bases, J lost 8 bases, and 17 bases lay in between. This CDR3 has 14 amino acids. The CDR3 DNA sequence: TGTGCCAGCAGTCTCCTCCGGAGTCCTCCTACGCAGTATTTT. Protein: CASSLLRSPPTQYF.

This clone was found many times. The chain uses TRBV27 and TRBJ2-1; tentative D call: TRBD2 (6 bases). The CDR3 sequence is 11 residues long. V lost 7 bases, J lost 14 bases, and 15 bases lay in between. Germline CDR1 reads MNHEY; CDR2 reads SMNVEV (reference sequence). The CDR3 nucleotides read TGTGCCAGCACCCTGCGGGGAATGGAGTTCTTC. The encoded protein is CASTLRGMEFF.

This clone was found many times. This chain connects TRBV24-1 to TRBJ1-2; a weak D match, TRBD1 (5 bases). Germline V gives CDR1 KGHDR, CDR2 SFDVKD. The V end was cut by 3 bases, the J end by 4 bases, with 11 bases between. This CDR3 contains 14 residues. CDR3: CATSDTPDSYGYTF. CDR3 DNA: TGTGCCACCAGTGATACTCCTGACAGCTATGGCTACACCTTC.

A word on this clone: The DNA is omitted, as the CDR3 cannot be located on it reliably, and the CDR3 follows TCRdb's listing. This rearrangement joins TRBV7-3 to TRBJ2-2; the DNA was not compared with TRBD1, the D call given in the table. The CDR3 is made up of 17 amino acids, end residues included. Per the germline V gene, CDR1 is SGHTA and CDR2 is FQGTGA. Here the CDR3 reads CASSPIRLRGTPGSCFF.

This clone was counted ten times or more. The rearrangement uses TRBV2 and TRBJ1-3; D gene ambiguous. Germline CDR1 is SNHLY and CDR2 is FYNNEI. The V gene lost 9 bases and the J gene lost 2 bases, with 17 bases spanning the gap. This CDR3 region has 15 residues. CDR3 loop: CASRRTRWPGNTIYF. In nucleotides, the CDR3 is TGTGCCAGTCGACGGACCAGATGGCCTGGAAACACCATATATTTT.

This clone was detected many times. The J gene is TRBJ2-1, the V gene TRBV28; TRBD2 matches at 7 bases. The V and J ends lost 5 bases and 0 bases, in that order; junction bases with no gene match: 10. The CDR3 contains 17 residues. CDR1 is MDHEN, CDR2 SYDVKM, per germline. The CDR3 sequence is CASSSASGRSSYNEQFF. The CDR3 DNA is TGTGCCAGCAGTAGCGCTAGCGGCAGGAGCTCCTACAATGAGCAGTTCTTC.

The table lists this clone with many counts. The genes are TRBV9 and TRBJ2-1, with TRBD2 matching 10 bases. The V gene's germline CDR1 is SGDLS and CDR2 YYNGEE. The trim removed 2 bases at V and 7 bases at J, leaving 6 bases unmatched. This CDR3 has 15 amino acids. CDR3 residues: CASSVASGRMNEQFF. The CDR3 DNA reads TGTGCCAGCAGCGTGGCTAGCGGGAGAATGAATGAGCAGTTCTTC.

Comment on this clone: Lacking the conserved final phenylalanine or tryptophan, this CDR3 likely reflects a read error. The chain is built from TRBV6-1 and TRBJ2-2, with D uncertain. Germline V lookup: CDR1 MNHNS, CDR2 SASEGT. The CDR3 spans 14 residues. Trimming took 5 bases from V and 7 from J, leaving 14 bases between them. In DNA form, the CDR3 reads TGTGCCAGCAGTAAGACATGGTGGGGCGGGGAGCTGTTTTCT. Translating it yields CASSKTWWGGELFS.

Ten or more counts support this clone. The genes are TRBV20-1 and TRBJ1-3; D not resolved. Germline CDR1 is DFQATT and CDR2 is SNEGSKA (reference sequence). CDR3 size: 14 residues. With 6 bases removed from V and 2 bases from J, the gap between germline ends came to 14 bases. The CDR3 region has the DNA TGCAGTGCGACCGATTTCAGCGCTGGAAACACCATATATTTT. It is translated as CSATDFSAGNTIYF.

This clone was detected ten times or more. The chain couples TRBV30 to TRBJ2-3; 11 nucleotides match TRBD2. V shed 5 bases, J shed 2 bases, and the junction held 9 bases outside the gene matches. This CDR3 comprises 16 residues. The germline V gene has CDR1 GTSNPN and CDR2 SVGIG (reference sequence). DNA for the CDR3: TGTGCCTGGGGTCAATCTAGCGGGAGGTTCACAGATACGCAGTATTTT. Translation gives CAWGQSSGRFTDTQYF.

This clone was counted many times. The chain joins TRBV20-1 to TRBJ2-1, with 10 bases matching TRBD2. In germline, CDR1 is DFQATT, CDR2 SNEGSKA (reference sequence). The CDR3 is made up of 16 amino acids. With V trimmed by 3 bases and J by 6 bases, 11 bases remained unmatched. The CDR3 here is CSASRGLAGVGNEQFF. DNA of the CDR3: TGCAGTGCTAGCCGGGGGCTAGCGGGAGTGGGCAATGAGCAGTTCTTC.